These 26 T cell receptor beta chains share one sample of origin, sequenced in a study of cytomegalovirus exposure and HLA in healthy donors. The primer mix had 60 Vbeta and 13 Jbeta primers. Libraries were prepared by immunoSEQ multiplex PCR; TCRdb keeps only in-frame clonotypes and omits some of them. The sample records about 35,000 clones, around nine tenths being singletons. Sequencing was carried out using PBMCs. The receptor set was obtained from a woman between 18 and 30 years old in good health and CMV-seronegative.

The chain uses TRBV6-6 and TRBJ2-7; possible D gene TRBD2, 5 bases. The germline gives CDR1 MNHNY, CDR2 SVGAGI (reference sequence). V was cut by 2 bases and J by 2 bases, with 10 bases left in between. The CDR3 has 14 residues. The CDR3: CASSYTGKAYEQYF. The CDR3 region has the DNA TGTGCCAGCAGTTACACGGGGAAAGCCTACGAGCAGTACTTC.

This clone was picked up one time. CDR3 coding DNA: TGTGCCAGCAGTGAAGCGGACAGGATTTTTTATGGCTACACCTTC. Protein sequence: CASSEADRIFYGYTF. The chain has TRBV6-1 and TRBJ1-2, with 7 bases aligning to TRBD1. The CDR3 spans 15 residues. The germline gives CDR1 MNHNS, CDR2 SASEGT. V was pared by 0 bases and J by 5 bases, with 6 bases of the junction left unmatched.

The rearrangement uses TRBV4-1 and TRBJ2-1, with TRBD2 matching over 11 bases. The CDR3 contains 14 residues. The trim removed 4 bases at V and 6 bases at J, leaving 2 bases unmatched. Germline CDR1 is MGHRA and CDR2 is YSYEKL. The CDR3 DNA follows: TGCGCCAGCAGCCTTGGGACTAGCGGCAATGAGCAGTTCTTC. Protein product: CASSLGTSGNEQFF.

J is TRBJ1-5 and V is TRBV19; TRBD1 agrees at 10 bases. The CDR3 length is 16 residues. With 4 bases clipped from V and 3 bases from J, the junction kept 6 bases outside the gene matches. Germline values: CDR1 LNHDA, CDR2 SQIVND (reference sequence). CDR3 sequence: CASSTSGTGANQPQHF. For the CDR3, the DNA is TGTGCCAGTAGTACCTCCGGGACAGGGGCCAATCAGCCCCAGCATTTT.

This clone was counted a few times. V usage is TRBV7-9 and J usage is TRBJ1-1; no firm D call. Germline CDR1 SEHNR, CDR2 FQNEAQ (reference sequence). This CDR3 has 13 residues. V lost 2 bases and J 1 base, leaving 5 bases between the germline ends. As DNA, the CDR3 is TGTGCCAGCAGCTTACCGGGGAACACTGAAGCTTTCTTT. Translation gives CASSLPGNTEAFF.

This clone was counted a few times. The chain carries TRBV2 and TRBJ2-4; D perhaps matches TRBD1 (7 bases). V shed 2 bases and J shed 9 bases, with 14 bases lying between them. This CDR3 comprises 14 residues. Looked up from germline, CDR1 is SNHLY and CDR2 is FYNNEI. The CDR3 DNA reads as TGTGCCAGCAGTGAAAGGTGGCAGGGGGGCATTCAGTACTTC. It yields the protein CASSERWQGGIQYF.

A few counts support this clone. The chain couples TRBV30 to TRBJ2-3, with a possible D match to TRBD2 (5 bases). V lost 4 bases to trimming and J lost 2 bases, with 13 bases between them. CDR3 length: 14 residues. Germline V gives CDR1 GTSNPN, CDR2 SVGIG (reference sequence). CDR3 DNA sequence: TGTGCCTGGACAGGAGCGGTCTCCACAGATACGCAGTATTTT. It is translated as CAWTGAVSTDTQYF.

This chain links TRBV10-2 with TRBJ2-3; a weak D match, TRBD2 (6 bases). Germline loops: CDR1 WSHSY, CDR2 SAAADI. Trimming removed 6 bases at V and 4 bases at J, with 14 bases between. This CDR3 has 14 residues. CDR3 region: CASSDGGSPDTQYF. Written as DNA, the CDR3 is TGCGCCAGCAGCGACGGGGGTTCGCCAGATACGCAGTATTTT.

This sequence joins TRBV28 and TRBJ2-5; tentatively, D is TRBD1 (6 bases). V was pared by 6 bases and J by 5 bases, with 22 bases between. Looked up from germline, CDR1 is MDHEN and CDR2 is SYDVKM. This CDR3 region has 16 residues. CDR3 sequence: CASSVVKGVGWETQYF. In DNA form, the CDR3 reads TGTGCCAGCAGCGTTGTAAAGGGGGTAGGGTGGGAGACCCAGTACTTC.

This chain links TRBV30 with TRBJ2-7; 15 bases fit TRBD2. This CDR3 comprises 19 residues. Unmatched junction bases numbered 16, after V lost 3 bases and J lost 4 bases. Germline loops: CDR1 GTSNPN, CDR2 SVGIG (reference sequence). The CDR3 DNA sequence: TGTGCCTGGAGGGGGGCGCCGGGACTAGCGGGAGGACCCGGGTACGAGCAGTACTTC. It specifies CAWRGAPGLAGGPGYEQYF.

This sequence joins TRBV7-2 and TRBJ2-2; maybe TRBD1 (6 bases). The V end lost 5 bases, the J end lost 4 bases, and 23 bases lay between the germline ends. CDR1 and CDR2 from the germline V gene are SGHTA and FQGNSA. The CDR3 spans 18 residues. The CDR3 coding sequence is TGTGCCAGCAGCCAACGTCGGGGTTTACACAGGGCCACCGGGGAGCTGTTTTTT. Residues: CASSQRRGLHRATGELFF.

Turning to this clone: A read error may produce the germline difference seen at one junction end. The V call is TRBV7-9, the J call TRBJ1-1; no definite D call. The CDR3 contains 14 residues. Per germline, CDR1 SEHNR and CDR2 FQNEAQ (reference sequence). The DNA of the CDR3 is TGTTCCAGCAGCTTAGCGCGGGTGAACACTGAAGCTTTCTTT. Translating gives CSSSLARVNTEAFF.

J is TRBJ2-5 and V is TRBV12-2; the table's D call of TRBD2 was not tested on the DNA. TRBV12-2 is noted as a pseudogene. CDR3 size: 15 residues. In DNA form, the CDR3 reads TGTGCAAGTCGCAGGAGGGGGGGGGTCGTAAAGACCCAGTACTTC. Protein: CASRRRGGVVKTQYF.

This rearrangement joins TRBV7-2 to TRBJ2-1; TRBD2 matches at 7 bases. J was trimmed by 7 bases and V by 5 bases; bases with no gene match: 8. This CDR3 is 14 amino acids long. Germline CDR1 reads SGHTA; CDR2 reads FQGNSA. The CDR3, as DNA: TGTGCCAGCAGCCCCCGCGGGGGTTGGAATGAGCAGTTCTTC. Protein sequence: CASSPRGGWNEQFF.

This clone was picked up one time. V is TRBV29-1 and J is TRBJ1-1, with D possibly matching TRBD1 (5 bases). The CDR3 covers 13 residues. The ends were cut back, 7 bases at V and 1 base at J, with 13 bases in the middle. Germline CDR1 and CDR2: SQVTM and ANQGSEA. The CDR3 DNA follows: TGCAGCGCAGGCGACAGACGGAACACTGAAGCTTTCTTT. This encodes CSAGDRRNTEAFF.

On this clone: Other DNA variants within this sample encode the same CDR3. As DNA, the CDR3 is TGCGCCAGCAGTCCTGGACTTCAGGGGGAAAAACTGTTTTTT. This sequence encodes CASSPGLQGEKLFF. V is TRBV10-1 and J is TRBJ1-4, with a weak D call TRBD1 (6 bases). This CDR3 has 14 residues. CDR1 is WNHNN, CDR2 SYGVQD, per germline (reference sequence). The V end was cut by 5 bases, the J end by 8 bases, with 15 bases between.

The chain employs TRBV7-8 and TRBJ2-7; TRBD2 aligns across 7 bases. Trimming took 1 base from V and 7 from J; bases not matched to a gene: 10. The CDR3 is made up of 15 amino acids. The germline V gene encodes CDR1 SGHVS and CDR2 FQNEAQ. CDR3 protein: CASSLELAGAYEQYF. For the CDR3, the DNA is TGTGCCAGCAGCTTAGAGTTGGCGGGAGCGTATGAGCAGTACTTC.

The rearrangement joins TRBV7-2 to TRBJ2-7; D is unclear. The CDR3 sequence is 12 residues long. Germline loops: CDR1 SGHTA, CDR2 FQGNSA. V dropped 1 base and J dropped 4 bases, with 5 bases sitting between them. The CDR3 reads CASSLGSYEQYF. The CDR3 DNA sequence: TGTGCCAGCAGCTTAGGTAGTTACGAGCAGTACTTC.

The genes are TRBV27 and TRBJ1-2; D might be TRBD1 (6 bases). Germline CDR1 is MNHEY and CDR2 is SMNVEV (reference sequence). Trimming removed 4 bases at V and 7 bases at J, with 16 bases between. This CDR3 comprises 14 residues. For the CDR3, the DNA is TGTGCCAGCAGTTCTAAAACCACAGGGATTGGCTACACCTTC. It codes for CASSSKTTGIGYTF.

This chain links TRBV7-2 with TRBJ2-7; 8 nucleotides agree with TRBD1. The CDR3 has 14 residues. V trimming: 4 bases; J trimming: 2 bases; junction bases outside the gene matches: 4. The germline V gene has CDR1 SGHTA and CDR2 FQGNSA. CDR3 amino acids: CASSSRTGTYEQYF. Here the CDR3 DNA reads TGTGCCAGCAGCTCCCGGACAGGGACCTACGAGCAGTACTTC.

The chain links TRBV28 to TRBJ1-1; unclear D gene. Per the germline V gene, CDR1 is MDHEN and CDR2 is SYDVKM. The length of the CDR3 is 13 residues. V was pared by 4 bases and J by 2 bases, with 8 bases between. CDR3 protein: CASSSPVNTEAFF. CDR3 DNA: TGTGCCAGCAGTTCGCCAGTAAACACTGAAGCTTTCTTT. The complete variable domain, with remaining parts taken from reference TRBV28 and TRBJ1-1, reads DVKVTQSSRYLVKRTGEKVFLECVQDMDHENMFWYRQDPGLGLRLIYFSYDVKMKEKGDIPEGYSVSREKKERFSLILESASTNQTSMYLCASSSPVNTEAFFGQGTRLTVV.

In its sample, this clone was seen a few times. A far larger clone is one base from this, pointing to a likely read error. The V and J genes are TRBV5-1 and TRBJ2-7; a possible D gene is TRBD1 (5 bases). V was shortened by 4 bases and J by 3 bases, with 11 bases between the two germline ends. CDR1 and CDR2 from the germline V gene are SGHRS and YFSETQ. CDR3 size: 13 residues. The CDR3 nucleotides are TGCGCCAGCAGCGTGGGGCACTACTACGAGCAGTACTTC. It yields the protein CASSVGHYYEQYF.

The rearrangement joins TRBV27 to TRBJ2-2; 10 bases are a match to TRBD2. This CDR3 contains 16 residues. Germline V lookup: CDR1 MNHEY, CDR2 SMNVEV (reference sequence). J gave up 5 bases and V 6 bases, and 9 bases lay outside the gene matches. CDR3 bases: TGTGCCAGCAGCAAGAGCGGGGGGGACCTAACCGGGGAGCTGTTTTTT. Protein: CASSKSGGDLTGELFF.

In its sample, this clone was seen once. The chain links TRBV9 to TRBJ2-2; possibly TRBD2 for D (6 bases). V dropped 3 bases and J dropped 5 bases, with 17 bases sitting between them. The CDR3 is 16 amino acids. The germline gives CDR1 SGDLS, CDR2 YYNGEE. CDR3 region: CASSGRLVTSTGELFF. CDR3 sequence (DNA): TGTGCCAGCAGCGGGAGACTAGTAACTTCGACCGGGGAGCTGTTTTTT.

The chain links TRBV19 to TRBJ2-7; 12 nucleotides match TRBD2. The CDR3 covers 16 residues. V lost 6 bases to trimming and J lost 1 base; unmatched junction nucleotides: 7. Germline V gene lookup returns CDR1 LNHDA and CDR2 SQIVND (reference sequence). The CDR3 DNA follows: TGTGCCAGTAGCGTTTCCGGACTAGCGGGATCCTACGAGCAGTACTTC. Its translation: CASSVSGLAGSYEQYF.

CDR3 loop: CASSPQTGAGTEAFF. CDR3 bases: TGTGCCAGCAGCCCCCAGACAGGGGCGGGCACTGAAGCTTTCTTT. The chain links TRBV14 to TRBJ1-1, with TRBD1 matching over 8 bases. CDR1 and CDR2 from the germline V gene are SGHDN and FVKESK. The length of the CDR3 is 15 residues. Trimming cost V 4 bases and J 4 bases; bases outside gene matches: 8.